Shown below are 26 T cell receptor beta chains from a single sample sequenced in a study of T-cell reconstitution after alpha-beta-depleted transplantation in children. This sample's TCRbeta library carried unique molecular identifier barcodes. TCRdb independently ran MiXCR on the PCR reads; one entry per CDR3 protein. The profile shows just over 950,000 distinct CDR3 sequences, about 29% of them singletons. The starting material was PBMCs, mostly from graft donor cells, obtained 360 days after TCRalphabeta/CD19-depleted stem cell transplant. The receptor source for this set is a boy in the first two years of life who had a stem cell transplant for SCID, so the T cells may come from the graft donor.

This clonotype was observed a handful of times. V gene TRBV6-5 combines with J gene TRBJ2-3; tentatively, D is TRBD2 (7 bases). Trimming took off 1 base at V and 5 bases at J, with 10 bases between the two ends. This CDR3 has 14 residues. Germline CDR1 and CDR2: MNHEY and SVGAGI. CDR3 nucleotide sequence: TGTGCCAGCAGTTACTGGGGGGGGCGAGATACGCAGTATTTT. It encodes CASSYWGGRDTQYF.

This clonotype showed up just a few times. Here the CDR3 reads CASSQDNLGRENTEAFF. The DNA of the CDR3 is TGCGCCAGCAGCCAAGATAACCTTGGACGGGAGAACACTGAAGCTTTCTTT. The J gene is TRBJ1-1, the V gene TRBV4-1; unclear D gene. The CDR3 loop spans 17 amino acids. Trimming took off 0 bases at V and 1 base at J, with 15 bases between the two ends. Per the germline V gene, CDR1 is MGHRA and CDR2 is YSYEKL.

The V and J genes are TRBV5-1 and TRBJ1-2, with D uncertain. V dropped 2 bases and J dropped 6 bases, with 11 bases sitting between them. Germline V gene sequence: CDR1 SGHRS, CDR2 YFSETQ. This CDR3 region has 13 residues. CDR3 in DNA: TGCGCCAGCAGCTTAAGACGAGGGCATGGCTACACCTTC. Its translation is CASSLRRGHGYTF.

The gene calls are TRBV18 and TRBJ2-5; D call uncertain. The V end was cut by 2 bases, the J end by 5 bases, with 12 bases between. The CDR3 has 14 amino acids. Germline V gene sequence: CDR1 KGHSH, CDR2 LQKENI. The CDR3 bases are TGTGCCAGCTCACCATTTACACAAGGGGAGACCCAGTACTTC. Protein sequence: CASSPFTQGETQYF.

V is TRBV20-1 and J is TRBJ2-5, with 11 bases fitting TRBD2. Trimming cost V 4 bases and J 4 bases; bases outside gene matches: 14. This CDR3 is 17 amino acids long. Germline CDR1 DFQATT, CDR2 SNEGSKA (reference sequence). Written as DNA, the CDR3 is TGCAGTGCTACGAAGACTAGCGGGGAGAAATATTTAGAGACCCAGTACTTC. Its translation is CSATKTSGEKYLETQYF.

This clonotype was detected only once. The V call is TRBV5-1, the J call TRBJ2-1; 10 nucleotides agree with TRBD2. Germline V gives CDR1 SGHRS, CDR2 YFSETQ. This CDR3 contains 16 residues. With V trimmed by 1 base and J by 5 bases, 6 bases remained unmatched. In DNA form, the CDR3 reads TGCGCCAGCAGCTTGCATGGCACTAGCGGGGACAATGAGCAGTTCTTC. This gives the protein CASSLHGTSGDNEQFF.

This chain connects TRBV5-1 to TRBJ1-2, with 10 positions matching TRBD1. The V and J ends lost 4 bases and 3 bases, in that order; junction bases with no gene match: 12. Germline CDR1 is SGHRS and CDR2 is YFSETQ. The CDR3 totals 17 residues. The CDR3 loop reads CASSGSRQGAKDYGYTF. CDR3 bases: TGCGCCAGCAGCGGAAGTCGACAGGGGGCGAAGGACTATGGCTACACCTTC.

This clonotype has more than one count but fewer than ten. V usage is TRBV6-5 and J usage is TRBJ2-2, with 7 positions matching TRBD1. The CDR3 runs to 16 residues. V shed 4 bases and J 4 bases; nucleotides not matched to a gene: 9. Germline V gene data show CDR1 as MNHEY and CDR2 as SVGAGI. Here the CDR3 DNA reads TGTGCCAGCAGTTGGGGTCCTCCAGGGGGCACCGGGGAGCTGTTTTTT. Translated: CASSWGPPGGTGELFF.

J is TRBJ2-7 and V is TRBV20-1; no clear D. This CDR3 region has 13 residues. V shed 2 bases and J shed 2 bases, with 10 bases lying between them. In germline, CDR1 is DFQATT, CDR2 SNEGSKA (reference sequence). CDR3 amino acids: CSARQVATYEQYF. CDR3 DNA sequence: TGCAGTGCTAGACAGGTAGCTACCTACGAGCAGTACTTC.

This clonotype appeared a few times. V is TRBV7-8 and J is TRBJ2-5, with TRBD2 matching over 8 bases. This CDR3 is 16 amino acids long. In germline, CDR1 is SGHVS, CDR2 FQNEAQ. V lost 5 bases to trimming and J lost 5 bases; unmatched junction nucleotides: 13. The CDR3: CASSRYNQLAAETQYF. In nucleotides, the CDR3 is TGTGCCAGCAGCCGCTACAATCAACTAGCGGCGGAGACCCAGTACTTC.

This clonotype showed up just a few times. J is TRBJ1-1 and V is TRBV5-1; D ambiguous. The CDR3 is 17 residues long. CDR1 SGHRS and CDR2 YFSETQ come from the germline V gene. V lost 1 base and J 5 bases, leaving 21 bases between the germline ends. Here the CDR3 DNA reads TGCGCCAGCAGCTTGTACGTTAGGCCCGGCGCCCCTACTGAAGCTTTCTTT. This encodes CASSLYVRPGAPTEAFF.

J is TRBJ2-5 and V is TRBV28; 9 bases align to TRBD1. CDR3 length equals 15 residues. Germline CDR1 is MDHEN and CDR2 is SYDVKM. V shed 5 bases and J 3 bases; nucleotides not matched to a gene: 7. CDR3 nucleotide sequence: TGTGCCAGCAGTCAGATCGGGACAGGGAAAGAGACCCAGTACTTC. This encodes CASSQIGTGKETQYF.

J is TRBJ2-3 and V is TRBV7-6; D possibly corresponds to TRBD1 (5 bases). This CDR3 comprises 16 residues. The germline CDR1 and CDR2 sequences are SGHVS and FNYEAQ. V lost 7 bases and J lost 1, with 18 bases in between. DNA for the CDR3: TGTGCCAGCACCAAGCAAACGGGCAGGGGCACAGATACGCAGTATTTT. This sequence encodes CASTKQTGRGTDTQYF.

The rearrangement links TRBV6-2 or TRBV6-3 to TRBJ2-1; possible D gene TRBD1, 5 bases. Trimming pared 2 bases from V and 10 bases from J, leaving 9 bases between. Germline-derived CDR1 and CDR2 are MNHEY and SVGEGT. This CDR3 spans 12 amino acids. CDR3 in DNA: TGTGCCAGCAGTTACCAGGGCTACGAGCAGTTCTTC. It specifies CASSYQGYEQFF.

In this sample, this clonotype turned up a few times. The V and J genes are TRBV5-5 and TRBJ1-1, with D unresolved. Germline assignment: CDR1 SGHKS and CDR2 YYEKEE (reference sequence). V was clipped by 2 bases and J by 6 bases, with 14 bases between them. This CDR3 is built from 14 residues. CDR3 DNA sequence: TGTGCCAGCAGCTTTGCCGATTACCGGGCTGAAGCTTTCTTT. Its translation: CASSFADYRAEAFF.

The gene calls are TRBV15 and TRBJ1-1, with a possible D match to TRBD1 (6 bases). Germline V gene sequence: CDR1 LNHNV, CDR2 YYDKDF (reference sequence). V lost 4 bases to trimming and J lost 2 bases, with 11 bases between them. The CDR3 totals 14 residues. CDR3 bases: TGTGCCACCAGCAAAAGACAGGACAACACTGAAGCTTTCTTT. Protein sequence: CATSKRQDNTEAFF.

This clonotype was detected a few times. The J gene is TRBJ2-5, the V gene TRBV5-1; D uncertain. CDR3 size: 11 residues. Looked up from germline, CDR1 is SGHRS and CDR2 is YFSETQ. Trimming left V 6 bases short and J 2 bases short, with 5 bases between. CDR3 protein: CASIPQETQYF. For the CDR3, the DNA is TGCGCCAGCATTCCACAAGAGACCCAGTACTTC.

The chain has TRBV6-5 and TRBJ2-5; D gene ambiguous. Germline CDR1 is MNHEY and CDR2 is SVGAGI. Deletions cut 2 bases from V and 1 base from J, with 8 bases between. The CDR3 spans 14 residues. This CDR3 reads CASSYGGPQETQYF. In DNA form, the CDR3 reads TGTGCCAGCAGTTACGGCGGACCCCAAGAGACCCAGTACTTC.

This clonotype was recorded a few times. The chain employs TRBV20-1 and TRBJ2-5; 9 bases fit TRBD1. Germline loops: CDR1 DFQATT, CDR2 SNEGSKA (reference sequence). J lost 4 bases, V lost 5 bases, and 11 bases had no gene match. This CDR3 comprises 15 residues. The CDR3 reads CSADRDREPAETQYF. Here the CDR3 DNA reads TGCAGTGCTGACCGGGACAGGGAACCGGCAGAGACCCAGTACTTC.

In its sample, this clonotype was seen once. The chain has TRBV28 and TRBJ2-7, with D possibly matching TRBD2 (5 bases). V gave up 5 bases and J gave up 9 bases, with 14 bases separating them. Germline-derived CDR1 and CDR2 are MDHEN and SYDVKM. The CDR3 extends over 12 amino acids. The CDR3: CASSTPQSGQYF. Here the CDR3 DNA reads TGTGCCAGCAGTACCCCACAGAGCGGGCAGTACTTC.

The table lists this clonotype with many counts. The chain has TRBV2 and TRBJ2-1; the D is unclear. V lost 3 bases to trimming and J lost 4 bases, with 10 bases between them. CDR3 length: 14 amino acids. The germline V gene has CDR1 SNHLY and CDR2 FYNNEI. In DNA form, the CDR3 reads TGTGCCAGCAGTGACAGTAACCTATACAATGAGCAGTTCTTC. Its translation: CASSDSNLYNEQFF.

This clonotype was observed a few times. V usage is TRBV9 and J usage is TRBJ1-6; 8 bases are a match to TRBD1. Germline CDR1 SGDLS, CDR2 YYNGEE. The CDR3 has 14 residues. J gave up 11 bases and V 5 bases, and 9 bases lay outside the gene matches. In DNA form, the CDR3 reads TGTGCCAGCAGTGAAGGACAGGGATGGGCACCCCTCCACTTT. Its protein is CASSEGQGWAPLHF.

The sample holds a few counts of this clonotype. The chain carries TRBV5-1 and TRBJ2-2; no firm D call. The CDR3 is 12 residues long. The germline CDR1 and CDR2 sequences are SGHRS and YFSETQ. Trimming stripped 5 bases from V and 2 bases from J, with 4 bases between. CDR3 amino acids: CASSGNTGELFF. DNA of the CDR3: TGCGCCAGCAGTGGAAACACCGGGGAGCTGTTTTTT.

The V call is TRBV7-6, the J call TRBJ1-6; D uncertain. Germline values: CDR1 SGHVS, CDR2 FNYEAQ. This CDR3 contains 14 residues. V was cut by 11 bases and J by 0 bases, with 11 bases left in between. CDR3: CALSVSSYNSPLHF. CDR3 sequence (DNA): TGTGCCCTATCAGTGAGCTCCTATAATTCACCCCTCCACTTT.

Concerning this clonotype: One junction end disagrees with the germline gene, perhaps due to a read error. The chain joins TRBV9 to TRBJ2-3; no clear D. The CDR3 has 14 amino acids. The germline V gene encodes CDR1 SGDLS and CDR2 YYNGEE. CDR3 nucleotides: TGTGCCAGCAGCGAACACCTTCTCACAGATGCGCAGTATTTT. Protein sequence: CASSEHLLTDAQYF.

The rearrangement uses TRBV12-3 or TRBV12-4 and TRBJ1-6, with a weak D call TRBD1 (6 bases). The V and J ends lost 6 bases and 9 bases respectively, with 15 bases between them. CDR3 length equals 14 residues. CDR3 residues: CASSHDRNFSPLHF. DNA for the CDR3: TGTGCCAGCAGCCACGACAGGAACTTTTCACCCCTCCACTTT.